This T cell receptor (beta chain) was sequenced for a study of early T cells in non-severe SARS-CoV-2 infection. Germline V CDR1 and CDR2: DFQATT, SNEGSKA (reference sequence). V lost 3 bases and J lost 4; bases outside the gene matches: 4. CDR3 length: 13 residues. This clonotype occurred a few times. One entry per CDR3 protein results from TCRdb running MiXCR on the 5' RACE reads. The top ten clones hold about 1.5% of a sample with tens of thousands of distinct CDR3 sequences, approximately 13% of them seen once. This TCR was recovered from an adult who was a healthcare worker with PCR-confirmed SARS-CoV-2 infection or an uninfected control (not recorded which). Sequencing used whole blood. The V and J genes are TRBV20-1 and TRBJ2-5, with 8 bases matching TRBD2. The CDR3 DNA follows: TGCAGTGCTAGGGCACGGGGGGGAGAGACCCAGTACTTC. This codes for CSARARGGETQYF.